The 7 T cell receptor beta chains presented below share a single source sample, sequenced in a study of blood T cell repertoires in COVID-19. TCRdb keeps only in-frame clones here, not all; method: immunoSEQ multiplex PCR. This table has roughly 100,000 clones, roughly 90% appearing once. Sequenced: peripheral blood. All receptors come from a woman in her sixties or seventies with acute or convalescent COVID-19.

The chain's CDR3 is CASSQGRTGGGEKLFF. CDR3 nucleotide sequence: TGCGCCAGCAGCCAAGGAAGGACAGGGGGAGGGGAAAAACTGTTTTTT. The chain has TRBV4-1 and TRBJ1-4; 10 bases agree with TRBD1. The CDR3 covers 16 residues. The germline V gene has CDR1 MGHRA and CDR2 YSYEKL. The trim removed 1 base at V and 8 bases at J, leaving 7 bases unmatched.

The gene calls are TRBV28 and TRBJ2-7; D not certain. In germline, CDR1 is MDHEN, CDR2 SYDVKM. V lost 5 bases and J lost 0, with 8 bases in between. The CDR3 is 13 residues long. CDR3 nucleotides: TGTGCCAGCAGTCCCCTAGGCTCCTACGAGCAGTACTTC. It encodes CASSPLGSYEQYF.

The chain joins TRBV11-2 to TRBJ1-4; TRBD1 agrees at 7 bases. The CDR3 totals 16 residues. V lost 1 base and J lost 0; bases outside the gene matches: 2. Germline V gene sequence: CDR1 SGHAT, CDR2 FQNNGV. The chain's CDR3 is CASSLAGGATNEKLFF. The CDR3 coding sequence is TGTGCCAGCAGCTTAGCAGGGGGTGCAACTAATGAAAAACTGTTTTTT.

V and J are TRBV19 and TRBJ2-2; tentatively, D is TRBD1 (5 bases). V gave up 7 bases and J gave up 4 bases, with 16 bases separating them. The V gene's germline CDR1 is LNHDA and CDR2 SQIVND (reference sequence). CDR3 length: 15 residues. The CDR3 loop reads CASIQGQLGTGELFF. Here the CDR3 DNA reads TGTGCCAGTATCCAGGGCCAATTAGGCACCGGGGAGCTGTTTTTT.

The chain combines TRBV19 with TRBJ2-3; D is undetermined. Germline CDR1 and CDR2: LNHDA and SQIVND (reference sequence). V lost 5 bases to trimming and J lost 5 bases, with 14 bases between them. This CDR3 spans 14 amino acids. CDR3 DNA: TGTGCCAGTAGTCCCGCGGCCCCGGGAGATACGCAGTATTTT. Its protein product is CASSPAAPGDTQYF. The full variable domain, its missing parts supplied by reference TRBV19 and TRBJ2-3, is DGGITQSPKYLFRKEGQNVTLSCEQNLNHDAMYWYRQDPGQGLRLIYYSQIVNDFQKGDIAEGYSVSREKKESFPLTVTSAQKNPTAFYLCASSPAAPGDTQYFGPGTRLTVL.

The chain is built from TRBV28 and TRBJ1-2; no reliable D call. The CDR3 totals 13 residues. Trimming took off 6 bases at V and 3 bases at J, with 11 bases between the two ends. Germline V gene sequence: CDR1 MDHEN, CDR2 SYDVKM. CDR3 coding DNA: TGTGCCAGCAGGCAAGCAGGCGACTATGGCTACACCTTC. This gives the protein CASRQAGDYGYTF.

This chain links TRBV4-1 with TRBJ2-2, with TRBD2 identical over 12 bases. CDR3 size: 14 residues. The germline CDR1 and CDR2 sequences are MGHRA and YSYEKL. The junction had 4 bases not matched to a gene; V was cut back by 8 bases and J by 6 bases. The DNA for the CDR3 is TGCGCCAGCGCTCTAGCGGGAGGGCCCGGGGAGCTGTTTTTT. Residues: CASALAGGPGELFF.